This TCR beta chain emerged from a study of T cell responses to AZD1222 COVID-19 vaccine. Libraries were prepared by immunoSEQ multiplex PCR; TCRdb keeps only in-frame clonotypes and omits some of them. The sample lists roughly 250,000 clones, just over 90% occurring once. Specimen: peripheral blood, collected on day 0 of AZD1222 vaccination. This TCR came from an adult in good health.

CDR3 sequence reads: CASSLDLGQGYGYTF. The CDR3 DNA reads TGTGCCAGCAGCTTAGATCTGGGACAGGGATATGGCTACACCTTC. The V gene is TRBV11-2, the J gene TRBJ1-2; 9 bases match TRBD1. The CDR3 is 15 residues long. Germline CDR1 SGHAT, CDR2 FQNNGV. J was trimmed by 5 bases and V by 0 bases; bases with no gene match: 4.